This T cell receptor (beta chain) was profiled in a study of T cell responses to AZD1222 COVID-19 vaccine. Study conclusions and caveats: Baseline serology detected seropositivity in only six AZD1222 recipients. A mostly white British donor set with more females was recruited, and clonal diversity was possibly underestimated. Reportedly, nearly half the spike-specific TCRs target unmutated variant regions. Along spike, vaccine-associated CD4 TCRs were found throughout, with dominance at 160-218 and 743-854.

With 6 bases removed from V and 1 base from J, the gap between germline ends came to 3 bases. The CDR3 consists of 11 residues. Repertoires were generated with immunoSEQ multiplex PCR, while TCRdb's copy carries only in-frame clones and drops some. The top ten hold around 3.2% of the sample, which has about 110,000 clones, roughly 87% seen once. Worth noting for this clone: Antigen: not known.

This clonotype was obtained from an adult in good health. The chain employs TRBV12-3 or TRBV12-4 and TRBJ1-1, with D unresolved. The sample here was peripheral blood, taken on day 0 of AZD1222 vaccination. CDR3 bases: TGTGCCAGCAGGCAGAACACTGAAGCTTTCTTT. It translates to CASRQNTEAFF.